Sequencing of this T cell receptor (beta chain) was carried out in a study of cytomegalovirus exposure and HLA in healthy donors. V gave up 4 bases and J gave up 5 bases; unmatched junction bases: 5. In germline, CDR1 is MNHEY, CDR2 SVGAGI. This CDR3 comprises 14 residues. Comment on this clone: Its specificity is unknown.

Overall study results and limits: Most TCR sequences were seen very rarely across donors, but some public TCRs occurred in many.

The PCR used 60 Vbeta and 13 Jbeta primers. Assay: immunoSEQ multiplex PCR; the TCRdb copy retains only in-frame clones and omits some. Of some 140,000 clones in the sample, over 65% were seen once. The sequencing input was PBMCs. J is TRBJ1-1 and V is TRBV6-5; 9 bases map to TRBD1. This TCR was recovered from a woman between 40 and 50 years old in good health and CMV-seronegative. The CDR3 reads CASSWGQGVTEAFF. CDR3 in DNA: TGTGCCAGCAGTTGGGGACAGGGTGTAACTGAAGCTTTCTTT.